Following are 10 T cell receptor beta chains from one sample sequenced in a study of OX40 agonist ivuxolimab in advanced cancers. The repertoire was sequenced with immunoSEQ multiplex PCR; TCRdb's copy has only in-frame clones and lacks some. The profile shows about 48,000 clones, over 80% of them singletons. Sample: CD4+ or CD8+ T cells sorted from blood, taken in a trial of the OX40 agonist ivuxolimab. Receptors were obtained from an adult with an advanced solid tumor such as melanoma, head and neck, liver or kidney cancer.

The CDR3 region has the DNA TGTGCCAGCAGCAGGGGGGTCCAAGAGACCCAGTACTTC. Protein sequence: CASSRGVQETQYF. The V and J genes are TRBV7-2 and TRBJ2-5; D could derive from TRBD1 or TRBD2 (6 bases each). The CDR3 contains 13 residues. The V end lost 5 bases, the J end lost 1 base, and 8 bases lay between the germline ends. CDR1 SGHTA and CDR2 FQGNSA come from the germline V gene.

The chain is built from TRBV11-3 and TRBJ2-1; D might be TRBD1 or TRBD2, each matching 5 bases. This CDR3 is built from 17 residues. V lost 1 base to trimming and J lost 5 bases, with 18 bases between them. In germline, CDR1 is SGHNT, CDR2 YENEEA. The CDR3 protein is CASSLGPVRGGHNEQFF. The CDR3 coding sequence is TGTGCCAGCAGCTTAGGCCCCGTTCGTGGGGGACACAATGAGCAGTTCTTC.

The DNA for the CDR3 is TGCAGCGGTAGGGGTGTCGACAGGTTGTCAAACAATGAGCAGTTCTTC. Its protein product is CSGRGVDRLSNNEQFF. The chain recombines TRBV29-1 with TRBJ2-1; D may be TRBD1 (6 bases). Germline assignment: CDR1 SQVTM and CDR2 ANQGSEA. V lost 7 bases and J 5 bases, leaving 24 bases between the germline ends. The length of the CDR3 is 16 residues.

J is TRBJ2-1 and V is TRBV9, with TRBD2 identical over 12 bases. Germline trimming cut 2 bases from V and 7 bases from J; bases unmatched to any gene: 10. Germline values: CDR1 SGDLS, CDR2 YYNGEE. CDR3 size: 17 residues. Here the CDR3 reads CASSVASGGAASNEQFF. In nucleotides, the CDR3 is TGTGCCAGCAGCGTCGCTAGCGGGGGGGCTGCGAGTAATGAGCAGTTCTTC.

The gene calls are TRBV5-1 and TRBJ2-3, with D unclear. The CDR3 contains 12 residues. Trimming took 1 base from V and 2 from J, leaving 2 bases between them. Germline CDR1 SGHRS, CDR2 YFSETQ. CDR3 DNA: TGCGCCAGCAGCTTGACCACAGATACGCAGTATTTT. Protein product: CASSLTTDTQYF.

The rearrangement uses TRBV19 and TRBJ1-3; D is undetermined. The V end lost 0 bases, the J end lost 7 bases, and 13 bases lay between the germline ends. The CDR3 length is 15 residues. Per the germline V gene, CDR1 is LNHDA and CDR2 is SQIVND (reference sequence). In nucleotides, the CDR3 is TGTGCCAGTAGTATAGATCCCGGGAGTTGGAACACCATATATTTT. Translating gives CASSIDPGSWNTIYF.

This clone appeared a single time. V and J are TRBV2 and TRBJ1-5; 12 bases align to TRBD1. CDR3 length: 19 amino acids. V was pared by 5 bases and J by 2 bases, with 13 bases of the junction left unmatched. Germline CDR1 reads SNHLY; CDR2 reads FYNNEI. The CDR3 loop is CASSHPGTGGWSGNQPQHF. The CDR3 nucleotides read TGTGCCAGCAGTCACCCGGGGACAGGGGGCTGGTCAGGCAATCAGCCCCAGCATTTT.

This clone was picked up a small number of times. This chain uses TRBV6-1 with TRBJ1-6; TRBD1 is a possible D gene (6 bases). Germline V gene sequence: CDR1 MNHNS, CDR2 SASEGT. The CDR3 sequence is 13 residues long. V was trimmed by 6 bases and J by 13 bases, leaving 16 bases between them. In nucleotides, the CDR3 is TGTGCCAGCAGCCACAGGGACATGAGTCCCCTCCACTTT. Translating gives CASSHRDMSPLHF.

The count of this clone is one. The chain joins TRBV7-2 to TRBJ2-1; 8 nucleotides match TRBD1. Germline V gene sequence: CDR1 SGHTA, CDR2 FQGNSA. The CDR3 length is 16 residues. Trimming took 5 bases from V and 6 from J; bases not matched to a gene: 12. This CDR3 is CASSPVLGQAFNEQFF. CDR3 sequence (DNA): TGTGCCAGCAGCCCTGTTCTGGGACAGGCGTTCAATGAGCAGTTCTTC.

This chain uses TRBV7-2 with TRBJ1-2; D perhaps matches TRBD1 (6 bases). V lost 6 bases and J lost 8, with 13 bases in between. In germline, CDR1 is SGHTA, CDR2 FQGNSA. The CDR3 runs to 12 residues. The CDR3 DNA reads as TGTGCCAGCAGTCCGGACAGTGGAGGCTACACCTTC. Translation: CASSPDSGGYTF.